This T cell receptor (beta chain) originates from a study of T cell repertoires in cytomegalovirus infection. The overall study: Recently described HLA-C-restricted plus well-studied HLA-B-restricted CMV epitopes were used.

TCRdb analysed the reads with MiXCR anew, one entry per CDR3 protein. Of some 590,000 distinct CDR3 sequences listed, under 45% were seen once; the top ten hold around 48%. General observations from the study: The ex vivo response showed dominance by HLA-C-restricted CMV-specific TCR beta clonotypes.

The V segment lost 2 bases and the J segment 6 bases; nucleotides outside the gene matches: 6. CDR3 size: 14 residues. The germline CDR1 and CDR2 sequences are DFQATT and SNEGSKA (reference sequence). As regards this clonotype: As yet, its antigen is unknown.

The sequenced sample was cultured PBMCs, obtained from culture after CMV antigen stimulation. The V call is TRBV20-1, the J call TRBJ2-3; 9 nucleotides match TRBD1. The TCR originated in a human donor in good health (CMV status not recorded). Some clones in this sample may be carry-over from other donors' samples. CDR3 sequence reads: CSARPTGTGDTQYF. For the CDR3, the DNA is TGCAGTGCTAGACCCACCGGGACAGGGGATACGCAGTATTTT.